The rows below give T cell receptor beta chains drawn from one sample of a study of T-cell reconstitution after alpha-beta-depleted transplantation in children. TCRdb reprocessed the PCR reads with MiXCR, giving one entry per CDR3 protein. The data hold approximately 490,000 distinct CDR3 sequences, with about 12% observed a single time. The source material was PBMCs from the stem cell graft donor, sampled from the stem cell graft. These receptors all stem from a human donor who donated a stem cell graft to a child with combined immunodeficiency. Each CDR3 is given with its conserved first and last residue. A D gene is named only where the DNA matches it firmly. Clone size is not always given. Where it is, it says once, few, many or a class for expanded clones.

d_gene: .; v_gene: TRBV5-1; abundance: .; j_gene: TRBJ2-7; CDR3nt: TGCGCCAGCAGCTCCCGACAGGACCCCTACGAGCAGTACTTC; CDR3aa: CASSSRQDPYEQYF
d_gene: TRBD1; v_gene: TRBV20-1; abundance: .; j_gene: TRBJ1-1; CDR3nt: TGCAGTGCTAGAGATCTGAAAGGGGGCGCGTCCAACACTGAAGCTTTCTTT; CDR3aa: CSARDLKGGASNTEAFF
d_gene: .; v_gene: TRBV27; abundance: few; j_gene: TRBJ1-6; CDR3nt: TGTGCCAGCAGTCCACACAGGGAATCACCCCTCCACTTT; CDR3aa: CASSPHRESPLHF
d_gene: .; v_gene: TRBV5-1; abundance: few; j_gene: TRBJ1-3; CDR3nt: TGCGCCAGCAGCTTGGGCCAGCCTGGAAACACCATATATTTT; CDR3aa: CASSLGQPGNTIYF
d_gene: .; v_gene: TRBV5-1; abundance: few; j_gene: TRBJ2-7; CDR3nt: TGCGCCAGCAGAAAGACGCGCGCCTACGAGCAGTACTTC; CDR3aa: CASRKTRAYEQYF
d_gene: TRBD1; v_gene: TRBV12-3/TRBV12-4; abundance: .; j_gene: TRBJ1-6; CDR3nt: TGTGCCAGCAGTGTAACGACAGGGGGGGAATCACCCCTCCACTTT; CDR3aa: CASSVTTGGESPLHF
d_gene: .; v_gene: TRBV5-1; abundance: many; j_gene: TRBJ2-5; CDR3nt: TGCGCCAGCACCCCCTCGACCCAGGGAGAGACCCAGTACTTC; CDR3aa: CASTPSTQGETQYF
d_gene: .; v_gene: TRBV12-3/TRBV12-4; abundance: many; j_gene: TRBJ2-4; CDR3nt: TGTGCCAGCACCCTGGACATAGCCAAAAACATTCAGTACTTC; CDR3aa: CASTLDIAKNIQYF
d_gene: .; v_gene: TRBV7-9; abundance: many; j_gene: TRBJ1-5; CDR3nt: TGTGCCAGCAGCTTGACGTGGAGCAATCAGCCCCAGCATTTT; CDR3aa: CASSLTWSNQPQHF
d_gene: TRBD2; v_gene: TRBV11-3; abundance: .; j_gene: TRBJ2-1; CDR3nt: TGTGCCAGCAGCCGCCTTCAGTCTAGCGGGGCGAATGAGCAGTTCTTC; CDR3aa: CASSRLQSSGANEQFF
d_gene: .; v_gene: TRBV11-3; abundance: .; j_gene: TRBJ2-2; CDR3nt: TGTGCCAGCAGCCCTGGACTGAACGGGGAGCTGTTTTTT; CDR3aa: CASSPGLNGELFF
d_gene: .; v_gene: TRBV4-3; abundance: .; j_gene: TRBJ2-3; CDR3nt: TGCGCCAGCAGCCAAGTGCTAAGGACGTGGAGCACAGATACGCAGTATTTT; CDR3aa: CASSQVLRTWSTDTQYF
d_gene: .; v_gene: TRBV6-5; abundance: .; j_gene: TRBJ1-1; CDR3nt: TGTGCCAGCAGTTACCAATCATCTCGCACTGAAGCTTTCTTT; CDR3aa: CASSYQSSRTEAFF
d_gene: .; v_gene: TRBV7-9; abundance: .; j_gene: TRBJ2-1; CDR3nt: TGTGCCAGCAGCTCCCAATTAGCATCCCATTACAATGAGCAGTTCTTC; CDR3aa: CASSSQLASHYNEQFF
d_gene: .; v_gene: TRBV7-2; abundance: many; j_gene: TRBJ2-7; CDR3nt: TGTGCCAGCAGTCGAAACAGCGCCTACGAGCAGTACTTC; CDR3aa: CASSRNSAYEQYF
d_gene: .; v_gene: TRBV7-3; abundance: .; j_gene: TRBJ2-1; CDR3nt: TGTGCCAGCAGCTTACAGTGGGGGAGTTACAATGAGCAGTTCTTC; CDR3aa: CASSLQWGSYNEQFF
d_gene: TRBD2; v_gene: TRBV11-3; abundance: .; j_gene: TRBJ2-1; CDR3nt: TGTGCCAGCAGCCAACTAGCGGTAATGCCCTACAATGAGCAGTTCTTC; CDR3aa: CASSQLAVMPYNEQFF
d_gene: .; v_gene: TRBV7-2; abundance: .; j_gene: TRBJ2-7; CDR3nt: TGTGCCAGCAGCTTAGTCCTGGACACCTACGAGCAGTACTTC; CDR3aa: CASSLVLDTYEQYF
d_gene: TRBD2; v_gene: TRBV20-1; abundance: .; j_gene: TRBJ2-3; CDR3nt: TGCAGTGCTGAAAACGGACTAGCGGGGCCAGATACGCAGTATTTT; CDR3aa: CSAENGLAGPDTQYF
d_gene: .; v_gene: TRBV20-1; abundance: few; j_gene: TRBJ2-3; CDR3nt: TGCAGTGCTAGACAGAACGAGGGCTGGAGTACAGATACGCAGTATTTT; CDR3aa: CSARQNEGWSTDTQYF
d_gene: .; v_gene: TRBV7-2; abundance: .; j_gene: TRBJ2-5; CDR3nt: TGTGCCAGCAGCTTAGAGACAGTATTGTACCAAGAGACCCAGTACTTC; CDR3aa: CASSLETVLYQETQYF
d_gene: .; v_gene: TRBV12-3/TRBV12-4; abundance: .; j_gene: TRBJ1-5; CDR3nt: TGTGCCAGCAGTTTAGAGCCGAGAGAATATCAGCCCCAGCATTTT; CDR3aa: CASSLEPREYQPQHF
d_gene: .; v_gene: TRBV11-2; abundance: few; j_gene: TRBJ1-2; CDR3nt: TGTGCCAGCAGCCAAGGGACGGAAACTAACTATGGCTACACCTTC; CDR3aa: CASSQGTETNYGYTF
d_gene: TRBD2; v_gene: TRBV12-3/TRBV12-4; abundance: many; j_gene: TRBJ2-5; CDR3nt: TGTGCCAGCAGCTCATACGGGGGGGAGACCCAGTACTTC; CDR3aa: CASSSYGGETQYF
d_gene: TRBD1; v_gene: TRBV24-1; abundance: many; j_gene: TRBJ2-5; CDR3nt: TGTGCCACCAGTGACCCCAAGACAGGGTGGAACCAAGAGACCCAGTACTTC; CDR3aa: CATSDPKTGWNQETQYF
d_gene: .; v_gene: TRBV19; abundance: .; j_gene: TRBJ2-5; CDR3nt: TGTGCCAGTAGTATGGTCCCGGAGCGCCAAGAGACCCAGTACTTC; CDR3aa: CASSMVPERQETQYF
d_gene: .; v_gene: TRBV11-1; abundance: .; j_gene: TRBJ2-4; CDR3nt: TGTGCCAGCAGCCCCCTGGAGGGGGGGCGCATGGGCAAAAACATTCAGTACTTC; CDR3aa: CASSPLEGGRMGKNIQYF
d_gene: .; v_gene: TRBV6-1; abundance: few; j_gene: TRBJ2-2; CDR3nt: TGTGCCAGCTTTCGGTTCCCGCCGGGACCCACGAACACCGGGGAGCTGTTTTTT; CDR3aa: CASFRFPPGPTNTGELFF
d_gene: TRBD2; v_gene: TRBV7-2; abundance: few; j_gene: TRBJ2-4; CDR3nt: TGTGCCAGCTGCCCCAGTGGGACGGGGGGCATTCAGTACTTC; CDR3aa: CASCPSGTGGIQYF
d_gene: .; v_gene: TRBV7-9; abundance: many; j_gene: TRBJ2-1; CDR3nt: TGTGCCAGCAGCTTTCTGAGAGATGAGCAGTTCTTC; CDR3aa: CASSFLRDEQFF
d_gene: TRBD1; v_gene: TRBV12-3/TRBV12-4; abundance: many; j_gene: TRBJ2-3; CDR3nt: TGTGCTTCATCGAGGGGGCGTAGGGATACGCAGTATTTT; CDR3aa: CASSRGRRDTQYF
d_gene: TRBD2; v_gene: TRBV20-1; abundance: few; j_gene: TRBJ2-7; CDR3nt: TGCAGTGCTATCCCGACTAGCGGGGTCTCCTACGAGCAGTACTTC; CDR3aa: CSAIPTSGVSYEQYF
d_gene: .; v_gene: TRBV7-2; abundance: few; j_gene: TRBJ1-1; CDR3nt: TGTGCCAGCAGCTTAGACCCTCAGGCTCTCGCTTTCTTT; CDR3aa: CASSLDPQALAFF
d_gene: .; v_gene: TRBV24-1; abundance: .; j_gene: TRBJ2-5; CDR3nt: TGTGCCACCAGTGACCCTTCTGGGGGGCGCATAGAGACCCAGTACTTC; CDR3aa: CATSDPSGGRIETQYF
d_gene: .; v_gene: TRBV15; abundance: many; j_gene: TRBJ1-4; CDR3nt: TGTGCCACCAGCATCAGCGACCACCCGTCTGAAAAACTGTTTTTT; CDR3aa: CATSISDHPSEKLFF
d_gene: .; v_gene: TRBV29-1; abundance: few; j_gene: TRBJ2-7; CDR3nt: TGCAGCGTTGTTCTGCCCTCCTACGAGCAGTACTTC; CDR3aa: CSVVLPSYEQYF
d_gene: TRBD2; v_gene: TRBV11-2; abundance: few; j_gene: TRBJ2-2; CDR3nt: TGTGCCAGCAGCTTAGGTCTAGCGGGGGCCTTGAACACCGGGGAGCTGTTTTTT; CDR3aa: CASSLGLAGALNTGELFF
d_gene: .; v_gene: TRBV20-1; abundance: few; j_gene: TRBJ2-7; CDR3nt: TGCAGTGCTAGTGGGCTTCTGGGACCTCCCAACCACGAGCAGTACTTC; CDR3aa: CSASGLLGPPNHEQYF
d_gene: .; v_gene: TRBV29-1; abundance: many; j_gene: TRBJ1-1; CDR3nt: TGCAGCGTTGGTTCTTTAAAAGGGTGGAGCACTGAAGCTTTCTTT; CDR3aa: CSVGSLKGWSTEAFF
d_gene: .; v_gene: TRBV12-3/TRBV12-4; abundance: many; j_gene: TRBJ2-1; CDR3nt: TGTGCCAGTTCTCCTGGGTCCCGGTTGAATGAGCAGTTCTTC; CDR3aa: CASSPGSRLNEQFF
d_gene: TRBD2; v_gene: TRBV28; abundance: few; j_gene: TRBJ2-7; CDR3nt: TGTGCCAGCAGTCCTACATGGACTAGCGGGGGGTCGAGCTCCTACGAGCAGTACTTC; CDR3aa: CASSPTWTSGGSSSYEQYF
d_gene: TRBD2; v_gene: TRBV3-1; abundance: .; j_gene: TRBJ2-1; CDR3nt: TGTGCCAGCAGCCAACCCCTCGCGACTAGCGGGAGGTACAATGAGCAGTTCTTC; CDR3aa: CASSQPLATSGRYNEQFF
d_gene: .; v_gene: TRBV12-3/TRBV12-4; abundance: many; j_gene: TRBJ2-1; CDR3nt: TGTGCCAGCAGTCTTGCCGGAGATCACAATGAGCAGTTCTTC; CDR3aa: CASSLAGDHNEQFF
d_gene: TRBD1; v_gene: TRBV9; abundance: few; j_gene: TRBJ2-7; CDR3nt: TGTGCCAGCAGCGACGGGGACAGTTCGTACGAGCAGTACTTC; CDR3aa: CASSDGDSSYEQYF
d_gene: TRBD2; v_gene: TRBV9; abundance: many; j_gene: TRBJ2-1; CDR3nt: TGTGCCAGCAGCGTTAGACTAGCGGGGGCCTTTAGAGACTACAGTGAGCAGTTCTTC; CDR3aa: CASSVRLAGAFRDYSEQFF
d_gene: TRBD1; v_gene: TRBV24-1; abundance: .; j_gene: TRBJ1-5; CDR3nt: TGTGCCACCAGTGACCGGACAGGGGTAAATCAGCCCCAGCATTTT; CDR3aa: CATSDRTGVNQPQHF
d_gene: TRBD2; v_gene: TRBV20-1; abundance: .; j_gene: TRBJ2-1; CDR3nt: TGCAGTGCAGCCCCGGCGGGGGAACCCCTTCCCTACAATGAGCAGTTCTTC; CDR3aa: CSAAPAGEPLPYNEQFF
d_gene: .; v_gene: TRBV15; abundance: few; j_gene: TRBJ1-5; CDR3nt: TGTGCCACCAGCAGAGACAGGGTAGCGGGGCAGCCCCAGCATTTT; CDR3aa: CATSRDRVAGQPQHF
d_gene: .; v_gene: TRBV7-2; abundance: .; j_gene: TRBJ2-7; CDR3nt: TGTGCCAGCAGCCCCCCCGGGATCTCCTACGAGCAGTACTTC; CDR3aa: CASSPPGISYEQYF
d_gene: TRBD1; v_gene: TRBV12-3/TRBV12-4; abundance: .; j_gene: TRBJ2-1; CDR3nt: TGTGCCAGCACCCACCCGGGACAGGCCTACAATGAGCAGTTCTTC; CDR3aa: CASTHPGQAYNEQFF
d_gene: TRBD1; v_gene: TRBV27; abundance: few; j_gene: TRBJ2-1; CDR3nt: TGTGCCAGCAGTTTGACAGGGGGTCAGAATGAGCAGTTCTTC; CDR3aa: CASSLTGGQNEQFF
d_gene: TRBD2; v_gene: TRBV15; abundance: few; j_gene: TRBJ2-7; CDR3nt: TGTGCCACCAGCAGAGACCTAGCGGAGTGGGACTACGAGCAGTACTTC; CDR3aa: CATSRDLAEWDYEQYF
d_gene: .; v_gene: TRBV20-1; abundance: few; j_gene: TRBJ2-1; CDR3nt: TGCAGTGCTAGCGCCGTCAATGAGCAGTTCTTC; CDR3aa: CSASAVNEQFF
d_gene: .; v_gene: TRBV6-1; abundance: .; j_gene: TRBJ2-7; CDR3nt: TGTGCCAGCGCCGGAGTCGGGGGCCGCTCCTACGAGCAGTACTTC; CDR3aa: CASAGVGGRSYEQYF
d_gene: TRBD1; v_gene: TRBV6-1; abundance: few; j_gene: TRBJ2-3; CDR3nt: TGTGCCAGCCTAAAACGGACAGGGGGGGTAGATACGCAGTATTTT; CDR3aa: CASLKRTGGVDTQYF
d_gene: TRBD2; v_gene: TRBV7-2; abundance: .; j_gene: TRBJ2-7; CDR3nt: TGTGCCAGCAGGGTGGGAGGGGCCTACGAGCAGTACTTC; CDR3aa: CASRVGGAYEQYF
d_gene: .; v_gene: TRBV5-1; abundance: .; j_gene: TRBJ2-5; CDR3nt: TGCGCCAGCAGCCCGGAGGCCCTCGGGGAGACCCAGTACTTC; CDR3aa: CASSPEALGETQYF